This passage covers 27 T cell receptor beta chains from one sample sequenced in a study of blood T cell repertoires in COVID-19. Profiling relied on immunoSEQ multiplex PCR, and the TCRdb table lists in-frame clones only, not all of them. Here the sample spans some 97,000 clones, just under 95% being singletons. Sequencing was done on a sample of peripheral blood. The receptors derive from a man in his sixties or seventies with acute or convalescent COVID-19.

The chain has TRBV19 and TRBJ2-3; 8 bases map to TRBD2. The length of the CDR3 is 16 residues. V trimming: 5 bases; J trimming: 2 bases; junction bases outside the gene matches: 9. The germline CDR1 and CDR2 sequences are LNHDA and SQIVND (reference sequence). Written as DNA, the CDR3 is TGTGCCAGTAGTGTGAGCGGGAGACTACTCACAGATACGCAGTATTTT. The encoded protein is CASSVSGRLLTDTQYF.

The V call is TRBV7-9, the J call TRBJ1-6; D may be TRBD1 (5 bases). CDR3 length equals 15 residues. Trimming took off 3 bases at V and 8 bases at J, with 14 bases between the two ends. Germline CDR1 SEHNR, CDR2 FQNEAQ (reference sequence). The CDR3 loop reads CASSFDDSGDSPLHF. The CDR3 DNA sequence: TGTGCCAGCAGCTTTGATGACAGTGGGGATTCACCCCTCCACTTT.

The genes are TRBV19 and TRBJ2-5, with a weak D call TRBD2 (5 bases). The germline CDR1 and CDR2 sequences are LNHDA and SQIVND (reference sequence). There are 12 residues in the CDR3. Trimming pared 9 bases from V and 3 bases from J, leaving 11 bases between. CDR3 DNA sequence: TGTGCCAGGAGTCGGGAAAAAGAGACCCAGTACTTC. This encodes CARSREKETQYF. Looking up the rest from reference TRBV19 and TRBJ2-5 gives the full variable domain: DGGITQSPKYLFRKEGQNVTLSCEQNLNHDAMYWYRQDPGQGLRLIYYSQIVNDFQKGDIAEGYSVSREKKESFPLTVTSAQKNPTAFYLCARSREKETQYFGPGTRLLVL.

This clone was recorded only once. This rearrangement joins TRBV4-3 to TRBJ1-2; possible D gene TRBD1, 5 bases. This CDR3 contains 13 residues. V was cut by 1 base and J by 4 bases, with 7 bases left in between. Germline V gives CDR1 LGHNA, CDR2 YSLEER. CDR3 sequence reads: CASSQGGGYGYTF. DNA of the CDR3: TGCGCCAGCAGCCAAGGGGGCGGCTATGGCTACACCTTC.

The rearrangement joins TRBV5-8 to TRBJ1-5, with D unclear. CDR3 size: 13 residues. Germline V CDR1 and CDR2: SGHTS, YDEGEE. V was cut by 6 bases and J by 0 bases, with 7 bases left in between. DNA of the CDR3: TGTGCCAGCACTATTACTAGCAATCAGCCCCAGCATTTT. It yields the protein CASTITSNQPQHF.

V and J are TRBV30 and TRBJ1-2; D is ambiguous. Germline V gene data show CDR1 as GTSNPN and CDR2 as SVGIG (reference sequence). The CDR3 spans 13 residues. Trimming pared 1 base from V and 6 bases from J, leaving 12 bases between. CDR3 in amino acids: CAWSEAPTHGYTF. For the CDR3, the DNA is TGTGCCTGGAGTGAAGCTCCTACCCATGGCTACACCTTC.

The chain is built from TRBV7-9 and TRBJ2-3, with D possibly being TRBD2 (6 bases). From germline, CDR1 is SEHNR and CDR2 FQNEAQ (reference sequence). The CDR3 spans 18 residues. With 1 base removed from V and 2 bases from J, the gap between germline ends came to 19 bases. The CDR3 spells CASSLEGAGAGSTDTQYF. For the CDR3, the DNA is TGTGCCAGCAGCTTAGAAGGGGCGGGTGCGGGGTCCACAGATACGCAGTATTTT.

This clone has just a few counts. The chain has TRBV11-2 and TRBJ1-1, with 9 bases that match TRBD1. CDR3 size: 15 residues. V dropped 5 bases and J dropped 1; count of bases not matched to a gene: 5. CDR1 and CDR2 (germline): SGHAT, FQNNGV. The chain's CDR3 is CASSQKTGGNTEAFF. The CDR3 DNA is TGTGCCAGCAGCCAAAAGACAGGGGGGAACACTGAAGCTTTCTTT.

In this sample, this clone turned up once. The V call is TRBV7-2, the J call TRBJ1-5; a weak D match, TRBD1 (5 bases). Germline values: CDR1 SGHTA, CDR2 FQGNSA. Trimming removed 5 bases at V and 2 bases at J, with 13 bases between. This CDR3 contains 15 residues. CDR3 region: CASSGWGSGNQPQHF. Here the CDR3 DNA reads TGTGCCAGCAGCGGATGGGGCAGTGGCAATCAGCCCCAGCATTTT.

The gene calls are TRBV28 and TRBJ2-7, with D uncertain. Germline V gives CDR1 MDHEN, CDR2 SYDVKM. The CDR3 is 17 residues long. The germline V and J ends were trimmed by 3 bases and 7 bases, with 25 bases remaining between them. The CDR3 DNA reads TGTGCCAGCAGTTTTGGCCCCGAAGAAACTGCCTCGAGGGAGCAGTACTTC. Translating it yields CASSFGPEETASREQYF.

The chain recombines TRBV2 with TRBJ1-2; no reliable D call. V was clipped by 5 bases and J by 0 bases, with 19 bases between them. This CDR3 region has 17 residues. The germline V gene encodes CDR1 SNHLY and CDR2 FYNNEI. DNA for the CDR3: TGTGCCAGCAGTAGGTCGGTGCGGCCGCAAGCTAACTATGGCTACACCTTC. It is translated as CASSRSVRPQANYGYTF.

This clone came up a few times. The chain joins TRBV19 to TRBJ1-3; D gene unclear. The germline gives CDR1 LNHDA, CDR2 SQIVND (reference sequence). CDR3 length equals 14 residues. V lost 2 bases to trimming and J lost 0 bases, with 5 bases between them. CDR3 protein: CASSIPGSGNTIYF. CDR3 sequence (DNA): TGTGCCAGTAGTATACCAGGCTCTGGAAACACCATATATTTT.

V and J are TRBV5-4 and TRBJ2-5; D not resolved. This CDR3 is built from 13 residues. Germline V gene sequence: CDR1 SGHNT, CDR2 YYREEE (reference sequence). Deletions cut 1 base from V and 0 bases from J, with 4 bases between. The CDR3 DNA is TGTGCCAGCAGCTTGTGGCACCAAGAGACCCAGTACTTC. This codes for CASSLWHQETQYF.

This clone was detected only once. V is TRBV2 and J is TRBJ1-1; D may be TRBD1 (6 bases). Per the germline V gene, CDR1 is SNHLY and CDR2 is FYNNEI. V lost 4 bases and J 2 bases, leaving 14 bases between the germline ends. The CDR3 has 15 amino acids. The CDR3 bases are TGTGCCAGCAGTGCACAGACAGGCGTCAACACTGAAGCTTTCTTT. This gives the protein CASSAQTGVNTEAFF. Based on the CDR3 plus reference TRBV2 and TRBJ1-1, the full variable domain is EPEVTQTPSHQVTQMGQEVILRCVPISNHLYFYWYRQILGQKVEFLVSFYNNEISEKSEIFDDQFSVERPDGSNFTLKIRSTKLEDSAMYFCASSAQTGVNTEAFFGQGTRLTVV.

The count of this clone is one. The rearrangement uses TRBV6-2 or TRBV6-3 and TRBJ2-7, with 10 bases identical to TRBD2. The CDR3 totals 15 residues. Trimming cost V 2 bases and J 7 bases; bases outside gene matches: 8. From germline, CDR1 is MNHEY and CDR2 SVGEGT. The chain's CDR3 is CASSYPASGRDEQYF. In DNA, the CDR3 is TGTGCCAGCAGTTACCCCGCTAGCGGGAGAGATGAGCAGTACTTC.

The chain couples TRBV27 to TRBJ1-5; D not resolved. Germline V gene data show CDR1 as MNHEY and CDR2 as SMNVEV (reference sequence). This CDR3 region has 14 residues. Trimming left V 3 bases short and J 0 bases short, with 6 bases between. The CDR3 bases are TGTGCCAGCAGTTTGTATTATAGCAATCAGCCCCAGCATTTT. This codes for CASSLYYSNQPQHF.

The CDR3 DNA is TGTGCCAGCAAACGGTGGCAGGTTGACAATGAGCAGTTCTTC. As protein: CASKRWQVDNEQFF. The chain joins TRBV6-4 to TRBJ2-1, with D unclear. Between the trimmed V and J ends, which lost 7 bases and 5 bases, there was a span of 15 bases. CDR1 and CDR2 (germline): MRHNA, SNTAGT. CDR3 length: 14 residues.

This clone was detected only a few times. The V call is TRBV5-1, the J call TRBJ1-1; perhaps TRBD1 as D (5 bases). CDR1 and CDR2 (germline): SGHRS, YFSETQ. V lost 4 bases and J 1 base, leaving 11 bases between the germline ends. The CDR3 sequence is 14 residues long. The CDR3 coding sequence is TGCGCCAGCAGCACGGGGGAAACGAACACTGAAGCTTTCTTT. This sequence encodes CASSTGETNTEAFF.

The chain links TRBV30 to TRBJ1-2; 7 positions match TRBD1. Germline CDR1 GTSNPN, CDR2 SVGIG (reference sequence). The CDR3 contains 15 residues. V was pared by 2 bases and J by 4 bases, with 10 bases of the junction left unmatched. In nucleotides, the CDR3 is TGTGCCTGGAGTCCAATTTCGACAGGGCTCTATGGCTACACCTTC. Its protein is CAWSPISTGLYGYTF.

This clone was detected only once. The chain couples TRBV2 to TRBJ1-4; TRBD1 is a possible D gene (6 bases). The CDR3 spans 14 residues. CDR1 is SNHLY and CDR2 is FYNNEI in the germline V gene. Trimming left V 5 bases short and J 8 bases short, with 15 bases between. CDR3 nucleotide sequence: TGTGCCAGCAGTAAACAGGGTTTGGAGGAAAAACTGTTTTTT. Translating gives CASSKQGLEEKLFF. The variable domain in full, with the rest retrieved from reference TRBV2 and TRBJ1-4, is EPEVTQTPSHQVTQMGQEVILRCVPISNHLYFYWYRQILGQKVEFLVSFYNNEISEKSEIFDDQFSVERPDGSNFTLKIRSTKLEDSAMYFCASSKQGLEEKLFFGSGTQLSVL.

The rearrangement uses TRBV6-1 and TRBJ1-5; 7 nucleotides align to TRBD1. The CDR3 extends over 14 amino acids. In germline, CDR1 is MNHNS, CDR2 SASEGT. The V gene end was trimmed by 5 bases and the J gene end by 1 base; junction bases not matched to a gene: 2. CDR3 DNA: TGTGCCAGCAGTCCACAGGGGAGCAATCAGCCCCAGCATTTT. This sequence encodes CASSPQGSNQPQHF.

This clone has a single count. The CDR3 sequence: CASRGANYNEQFF. CDR3 nucleotides: TGTGCCAGCAGAGGAGCAAACTACAATGAGCAGTTCTTC. The V gene is TRBV6-5, the J gene TRBJ2-1; D not certain. Germline lookup yields CDR1 MNHEY and CDR2 SVGAGI. The V end lost 6 bases, the J end lost 3 bases, and 9 bases lay between the germline ends. The CDR3 totals 13 residues.

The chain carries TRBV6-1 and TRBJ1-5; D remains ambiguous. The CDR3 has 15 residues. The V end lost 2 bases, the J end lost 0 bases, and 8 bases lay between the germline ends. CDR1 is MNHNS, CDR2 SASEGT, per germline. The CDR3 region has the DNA TGTGCCAGCAGTGAATATGAGTATAGCAATCAGCCCCAGCATTTT. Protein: CASSEYEYSNQPQHF.

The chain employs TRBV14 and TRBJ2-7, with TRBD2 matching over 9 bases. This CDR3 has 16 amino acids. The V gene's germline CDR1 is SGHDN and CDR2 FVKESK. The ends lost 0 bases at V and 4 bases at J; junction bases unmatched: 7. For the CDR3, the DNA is TGTGCCAGCAGCCAAGATACCCTAGCGGGAAGGTACGAGCAGTACTTC. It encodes CASSQDTLAGRYEQYF.

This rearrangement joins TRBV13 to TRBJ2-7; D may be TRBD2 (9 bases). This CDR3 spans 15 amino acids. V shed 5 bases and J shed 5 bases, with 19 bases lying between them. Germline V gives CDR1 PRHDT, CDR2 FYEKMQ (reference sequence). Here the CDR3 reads CASSPSLAGQDEQYF. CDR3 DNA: TGTGCCAGCAGCCCATCTCTAGCGGGACAGGACGAGCAGTACTTC.

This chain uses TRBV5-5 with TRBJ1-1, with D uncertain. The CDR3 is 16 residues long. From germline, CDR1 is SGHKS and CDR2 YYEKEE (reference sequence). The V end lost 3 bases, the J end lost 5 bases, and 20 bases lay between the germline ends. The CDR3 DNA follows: TGTGCCAGCAGCTCAAAACCTCTCCTGGGCGAAACTGAAGCTTTCTTT. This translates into CASSSKPLLGETEAFF.

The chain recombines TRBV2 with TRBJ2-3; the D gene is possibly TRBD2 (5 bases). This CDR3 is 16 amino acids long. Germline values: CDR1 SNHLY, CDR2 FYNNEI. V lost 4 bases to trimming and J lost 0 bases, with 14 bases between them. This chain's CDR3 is CASSALALISTDTQYF. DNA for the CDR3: TGTGCCAGCAGTGCCCTAGCCCTAATCAGCACAGATACGCAGTATTTT.